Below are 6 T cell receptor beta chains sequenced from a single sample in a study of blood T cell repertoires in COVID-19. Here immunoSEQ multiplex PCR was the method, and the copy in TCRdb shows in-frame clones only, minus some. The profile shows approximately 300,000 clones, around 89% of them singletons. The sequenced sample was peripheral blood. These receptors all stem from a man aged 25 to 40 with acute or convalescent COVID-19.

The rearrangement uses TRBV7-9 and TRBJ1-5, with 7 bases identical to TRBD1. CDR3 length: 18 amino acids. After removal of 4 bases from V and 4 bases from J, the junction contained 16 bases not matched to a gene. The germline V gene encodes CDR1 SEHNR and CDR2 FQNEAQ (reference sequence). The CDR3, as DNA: TGTGCCAGCAGCTATGGAGGATTGACAGGGTCTGGAAATCAGCCCCAGCATTTT. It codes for CASSYGGLTGSGNQPQHF.

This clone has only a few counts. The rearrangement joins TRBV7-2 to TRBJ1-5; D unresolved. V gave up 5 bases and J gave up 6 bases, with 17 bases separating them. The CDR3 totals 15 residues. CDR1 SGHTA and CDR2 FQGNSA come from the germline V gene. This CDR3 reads CASSPRPNSGQPQHF. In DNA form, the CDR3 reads TGTGCCAGCAGCCCTAGACCCAATTCGGGTCAGCCCCAGCATTTT.

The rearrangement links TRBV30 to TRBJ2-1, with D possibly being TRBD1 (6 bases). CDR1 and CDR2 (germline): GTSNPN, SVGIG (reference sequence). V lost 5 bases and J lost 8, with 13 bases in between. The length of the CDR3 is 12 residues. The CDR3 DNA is TGTGCCTGGGGACCCAGGGGAGATGAGCAGTTCTTC. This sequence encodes CAWGPRGDEQFF. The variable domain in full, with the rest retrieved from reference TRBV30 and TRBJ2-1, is SQTIHQWPATLVQPVGSPLSLECTVEGTSNPNLYWYRQAAGRGLQLLFYSVGIGQISSEVPQNLSASRPQDRQFILSSKKLLLSDSGFYLCAWGPRGDEQFFGPGTRLTVL.

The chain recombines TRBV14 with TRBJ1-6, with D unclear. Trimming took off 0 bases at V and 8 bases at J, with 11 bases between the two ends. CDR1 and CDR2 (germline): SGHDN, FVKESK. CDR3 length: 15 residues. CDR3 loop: CASSQDGRSYSPLHF. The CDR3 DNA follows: TGTGCCAGCAGCCAAGATGGCAGATCCTATTCACCCCTCCACTTT.

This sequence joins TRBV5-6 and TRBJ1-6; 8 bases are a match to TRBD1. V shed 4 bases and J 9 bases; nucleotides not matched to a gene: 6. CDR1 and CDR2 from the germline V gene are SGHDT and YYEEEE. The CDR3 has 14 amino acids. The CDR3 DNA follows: TGTGCCAGCAGCCCGGACAGGGTGTCTTCACCCCTCCACTTT. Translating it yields CASSPDRVSSPLHF.

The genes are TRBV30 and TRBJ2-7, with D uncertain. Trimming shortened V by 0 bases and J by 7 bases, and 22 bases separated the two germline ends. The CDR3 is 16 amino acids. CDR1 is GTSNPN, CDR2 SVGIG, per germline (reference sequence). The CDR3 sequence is CAWSVPYFSAGTEQYF. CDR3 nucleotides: TGTGCCTGGAGTGTCCCCTATTTTTCGGCAGGAACTGAGCAGTACTTC.